This T cell receptor beta chain comes out of a study of regulatory T cells in long-lasting Graves disease. Study outcomes and limitations: Investigators studied peripheral blood only, not thyroid tissue.

Investigators prepared the TCR beta libraries by applying iRepertoire HTBI primers and Arm-PCR of CDR3 regions. TCRdb called the multiplex PCR reads again in MiXCR, with one record for every CDR3 protein. The table records roughly 400,000 distinct CDR3 sequences, under 25% of them present only once. The time point denotes: persistent/refractory GD, antithyroid drugs over 5 years with positive TRAb. Extracted RNA from PBMCs served as the source of the TCR library. Germline CDR1 reads SGHRS; CDR2 reads YFSETQ. This CDR3 spans 13 amino acids. V was cut by 5 bases and J by 3 bases, with 11 bases left in between. With regard to this clonotype: Its specificity is unknown.

The chain employs TRBV5-1 and TRBJ1-1; D is undetermined. The source of this sequence is a female donor with Graves disease. This specimen consisted of peripheral blood mononuclear cells (PBMCs), obtained when the disease was refractory, from a patient treated with antithyroid drugs. CDR3 DNA: TGCGCCAGCAGAGGAGGGAGCGACACTGAAGCTTTCTTT. Its translation: CASRGGSDTEAFF.